This T cell receptor beta chain was identified during a study of OX40 agonist ivuxolimab in advanced cancers. Method: immunoSEQ multiplex PCR; TCRdb's copy keeps in-frame clones and lacks some. The data show some 94,000 clones, roughly 95% seen once. The CDR3 length is 18 residues. V lost 0 bases, J lost 5 bases, and 6 bases stayed unmatched. Per germline, CDR1 SGDLS and CDR2 YYNGEE. The J gene is TRBJ2-2, the V gene TRBV9, with 14 nucleotides matching TRBD2. The source was CD4+ or CD8+ T cells sorted from blood, collected in a trial of the OX40 agonist ivuxolimab. The source of this sequence is an adult with an advanced solid tumor such as melanoma, head and neck, liver or kidney cancer. Written as DNA, the CDR3 is TGTGCCAGCAGCGTAGGAGGACTAGCGGGGGGCGGAACCGGGGAGCTGTTTTTT. Amino acid sequence: CASSVGGLAGGGTGELFF. Supplemented by reference TRBV9 and TRBJ2-2, the full variable domain reads DSGVTQTPKHLITATGQRVTLRCSPRSGDLSVYWYQQSLDQGLQFLIQYYNGEERAKGNILERFSAQQFPDLHSELNLSSLELGDSALYFCASSVGGLAGGGTGELFFGEGSRLTVL.